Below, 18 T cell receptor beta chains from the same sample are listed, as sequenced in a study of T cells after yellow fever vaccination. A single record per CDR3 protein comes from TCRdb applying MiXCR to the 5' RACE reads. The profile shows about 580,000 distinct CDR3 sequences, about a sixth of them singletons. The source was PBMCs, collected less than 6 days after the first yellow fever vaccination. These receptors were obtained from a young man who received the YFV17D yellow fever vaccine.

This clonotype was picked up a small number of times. The DNA of the CDR3 is TGCGCCAGCAGCCTGGGGCTCCTCTCTGGGGCCAACGTCCTGACTTTC. It codes for CASSLGLLSGANVLTF. The chain joins TRBV4-1 to TRBJ2-6, with TRBD1 as a possible D gene (5 bases). V lost 4 bases and J 0 bases, leaving 10 bases between the germline ends. Germline V gene data show CDR1 as MGHRA and CDR2 as YSYEKL. The CDR3 is 16 amino acids.

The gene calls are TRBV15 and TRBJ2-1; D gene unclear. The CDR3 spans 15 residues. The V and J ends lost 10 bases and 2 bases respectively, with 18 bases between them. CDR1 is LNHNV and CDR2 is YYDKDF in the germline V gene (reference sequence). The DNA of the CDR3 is TGTGCCAACACGATTGGATACGGAACCTACAATGAGCAGTTCTTC. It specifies CANTIGYGTYNEQFF. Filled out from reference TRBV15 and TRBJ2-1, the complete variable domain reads DAMVIQNPRYQVTQFGKPVTLSCSQTLNHNVMYWYQQKSSQAPKLLFHYYDKDFNNEADTPDNFQSRRPNTSFCFLDIRSPGLGDTAMYLCANTIGYGTYNEQFFGPGTRLTVL.

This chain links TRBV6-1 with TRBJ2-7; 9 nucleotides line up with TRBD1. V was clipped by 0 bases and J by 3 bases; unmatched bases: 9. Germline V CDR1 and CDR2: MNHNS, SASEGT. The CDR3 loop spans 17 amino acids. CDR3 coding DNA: TGTGCCAGCAGTGAAGCGCTTGCGACAGGGGGAATCTACGAGCAGTACTTC. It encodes CASSEALATGGIYEQYF.

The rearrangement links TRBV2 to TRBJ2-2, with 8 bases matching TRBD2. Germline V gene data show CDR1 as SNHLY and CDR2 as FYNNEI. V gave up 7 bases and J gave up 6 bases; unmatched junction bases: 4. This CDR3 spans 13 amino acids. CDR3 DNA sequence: TGTGCCAGCACCCCGCGGGGGGCCGGGGAGCTGTTTTTT. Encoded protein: CASTPRGAGELFF. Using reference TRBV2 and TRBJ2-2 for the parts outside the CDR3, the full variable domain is EPEVTQTPSHQVTQMGQEVILRCVPISNHLYFYWYRQILGQKVEFLVSFYNNEISEKSEIFDDQFSVERPDGSNFTLKIRSTKLEDSAMYFCASTPRGAGELFFGEGSRLTVL.

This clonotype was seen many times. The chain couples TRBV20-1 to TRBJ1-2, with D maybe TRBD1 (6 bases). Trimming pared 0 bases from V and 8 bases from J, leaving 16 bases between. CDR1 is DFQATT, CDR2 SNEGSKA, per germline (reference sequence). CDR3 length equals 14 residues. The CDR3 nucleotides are TGCAGTGCTAGAGATCTGGGGGCGTCTTCCGGCTACACCTTC. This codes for CSARDLGASSGYTF.

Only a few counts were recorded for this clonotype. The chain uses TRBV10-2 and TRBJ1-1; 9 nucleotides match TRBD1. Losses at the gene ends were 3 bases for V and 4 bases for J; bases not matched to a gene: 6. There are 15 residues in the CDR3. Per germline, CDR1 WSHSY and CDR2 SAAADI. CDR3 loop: CASSDPGQGLTEAFF. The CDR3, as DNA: TGCGCCAGCAGTGATCCGGGACAGGGACTCACTGAAGCTTTCTTT.

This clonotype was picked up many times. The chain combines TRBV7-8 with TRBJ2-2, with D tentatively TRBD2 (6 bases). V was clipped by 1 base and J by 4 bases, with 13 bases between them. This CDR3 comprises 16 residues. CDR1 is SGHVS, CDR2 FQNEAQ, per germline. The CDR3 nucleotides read TGTGCCAGCAGCTTAGGAGGCGGGGTGGGCACCGGGGAGCTGTTTTTT. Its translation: CASSLGGGVGTGELFF.

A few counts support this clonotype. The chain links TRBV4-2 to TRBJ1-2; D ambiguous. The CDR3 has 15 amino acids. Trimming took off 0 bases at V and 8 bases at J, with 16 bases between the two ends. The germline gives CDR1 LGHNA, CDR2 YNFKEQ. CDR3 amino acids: CASSQESPIDSGYTF. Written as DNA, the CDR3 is TGTGCCAGCAGCCAAGAGTCCCCGATTGACTCCGGCTACACCTTC.

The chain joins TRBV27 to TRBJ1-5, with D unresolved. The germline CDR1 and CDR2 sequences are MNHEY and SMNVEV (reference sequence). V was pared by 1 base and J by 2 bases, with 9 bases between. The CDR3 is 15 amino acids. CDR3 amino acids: CASSLWSGGNQPQHF. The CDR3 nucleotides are TGTGCCAGCAGTTTATGGTCTGGGGGCAATCAGCCCCAGCATTTT.

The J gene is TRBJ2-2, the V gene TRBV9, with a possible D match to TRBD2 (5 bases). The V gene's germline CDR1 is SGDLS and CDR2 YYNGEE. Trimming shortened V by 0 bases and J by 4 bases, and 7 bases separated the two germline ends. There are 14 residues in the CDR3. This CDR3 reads CASSVEGATGELFF. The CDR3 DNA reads TGTGCCAGCAGCGTAGAGGGAGCCACCGGGGAGCTGTTTTTT.

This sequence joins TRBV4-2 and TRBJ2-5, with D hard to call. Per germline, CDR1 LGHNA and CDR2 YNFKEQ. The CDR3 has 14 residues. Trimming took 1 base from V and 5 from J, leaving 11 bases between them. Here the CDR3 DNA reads TGTGCCAGCAGCCAAGGAATGGGGATGGAGACCCAGTACTTC. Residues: CASSQGMGMETQYF.

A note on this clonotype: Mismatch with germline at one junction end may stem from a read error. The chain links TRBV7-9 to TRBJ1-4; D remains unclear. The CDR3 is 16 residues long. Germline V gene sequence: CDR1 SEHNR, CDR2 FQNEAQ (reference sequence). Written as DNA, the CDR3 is TGTGCCAGCAGCGGCGTGGCTGCCTCTATTAATGAAAGACTGTTTTTT. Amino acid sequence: CASSGVAASINERLFF.

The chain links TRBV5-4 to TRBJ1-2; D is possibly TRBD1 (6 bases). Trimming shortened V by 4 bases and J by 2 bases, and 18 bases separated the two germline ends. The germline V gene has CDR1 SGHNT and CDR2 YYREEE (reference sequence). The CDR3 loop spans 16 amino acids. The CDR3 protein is CASSPTWRGRNYGYTF. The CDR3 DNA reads TGTGCCAGCAGCCCTACTTGGCGGGGGCGAAACTATGGCTACACCTTC.

This chain's CDR3 is CASSYGQGLGEQFF. In nucleotides, the CDR3 is TGCGCCAGCAGCTATGGTCAGGGTCTTGGCGAGCAGTTCTTC. The chain uses TRBV5-1 and TRBJ2-1; D may be TRBD1 (5 bases). CDR3 size: 14 residues. Germline CDR1 SGHRS, CDR2 YFSETQ. V gave up 3 bases and J gave up 10 bases, with 17 bases separating them.

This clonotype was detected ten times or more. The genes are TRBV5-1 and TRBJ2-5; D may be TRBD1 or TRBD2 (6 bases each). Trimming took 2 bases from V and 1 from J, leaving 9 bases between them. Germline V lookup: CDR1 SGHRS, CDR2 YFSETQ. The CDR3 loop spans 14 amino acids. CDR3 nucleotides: TGCGCCAGCAGCTTTGGGGGGCGCCAAGAGACCCAGTACTTC. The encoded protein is CASSFGGRQETQYF.

Here the CDR3 reads CASSLASGGGADTQYF. DNA of the CDR3: TGTGCCAGCAGTTTGGCTAGCGGGGGGGGAGCAGATACGCAGTATTTT. The V and J genes are TRBV12-3 or TRBV12-4 and TRBJ2-3, with 12 bases identical to TRBD2. The CDR3 length is 16 residues. J was trimmed by 4 bases and V by 3 bases; bases with no gene match: 5.

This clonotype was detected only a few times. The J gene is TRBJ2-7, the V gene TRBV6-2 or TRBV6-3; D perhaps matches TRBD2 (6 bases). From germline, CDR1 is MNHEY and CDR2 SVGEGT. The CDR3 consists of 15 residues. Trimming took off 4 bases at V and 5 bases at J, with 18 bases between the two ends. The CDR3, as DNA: TGTGCCAGCAGTTCCCCCGGAGGGTTGATCAACGAGCAGTACTTC. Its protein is CASSSPGGLINEQYF.

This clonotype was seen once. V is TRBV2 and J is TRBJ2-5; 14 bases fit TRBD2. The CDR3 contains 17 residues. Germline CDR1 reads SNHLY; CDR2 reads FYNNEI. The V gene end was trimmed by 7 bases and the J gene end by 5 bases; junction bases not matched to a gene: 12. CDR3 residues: CASTFTGTSGGRETQYF. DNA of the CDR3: TGTGCCAGCACCTTCACGGGGACTAGCGGGGGTCGGGAGACCCAGTACTTC. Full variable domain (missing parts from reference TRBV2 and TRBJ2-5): EPEVTQTPSHQVTQMGQEVILRCVPISNHLYFYWYRQILGQKVEFLVSFYNNEISEKSEIFDDQFSVERPDGSNFTLKIRSTKLEDSAMYFCASTFTGTSGGRETQYFGPGTRLLVL.